Below, 5 T cell receptor beta chains from the same sample are listed, as sequenced in a study of blood T cell repertoires in COVID-19. Only in-frame clones appear in the TCRdb table, and some are missing; sequencing was by immunoSEQ multiplex PCR. The sample yields approximately 210,000 clones, roughly 90% seen once. The sample consisted of peripheral blood. These receptors came from a man between 65 and 85 years old with acute or convalescent COVID-19.

The chain uses TRBV7-9 and TRBJ1-2, with 10 bases that match TRBD1. V was pared by 1 base and J by 6 bases, with 11 bases of the junction left unmatched. The CDR3 has 17 amino acids. Germline V gives CDR1 SEHNR, CDR2 FQNEAQ (reference sequence). Written as DNA, the CDR3 is TGTGCCAGCAGCTTAGGCCGGGGAGCCGGGACAGGGGATGGCTACACCTTC. It codes for CASSLGRGAGTGDGYTF.

This rearrangement joins TRBV5-1 to TRBJ1-1; 8 bases agree with TRBD1. The CDR3 length is 14 residues. V gave up 2 bases and J gave up 6 bases; unmatched junction bases: 6. Germline V lookup: CDR1 SGHRS, CDR2 YFSETQ. As DNA, the CDR3 is TGCGCCAGCAGCTTCCCAGACAGGGGCGCTGAAGCTTTCTTT. Translated, it gives CASSFPDRGAEAFF.

The rearrangement links TRBV5-1 to TRBJ2-7, with 8 bases lining up with TRBD1. The CDR3 totals 15 residues. The trim removed 0 bases at V and 2 bases at J, leaving 4 bases unmatched. Germline V gives CDR1 SGHRS, CDR2 YFSETQ. The CDR3 region is CASSLVGTGTYEQYF. CDR3 coding DNA: TGCGCCAGCAGCTTGGTAGGGACAGGTACCTACGAGCAGTACTTC.

This chain joins TRBV19 and TRBJ2-7; TRBD1 is a possible D gene (6 bases). The CDR3 runs to 13 residues. V was pared by 2 bases and J by 3 bases, with 8 bases between. Germline values: CDR1 LNHDA, CDR2 SQIVND (reference sequence). CDR3 in amino acids: CASSIRTDYEQYF. The CDR3 region has the DNA TGTGCCAGTAGTATAAGGACAGACTACGAGCAGTACTTC.

This clone was seen only once. The chain couples TRBV27 to TRBJ1-2, with a possible D match to TRBD1 (5 bases). The CDR3 is 12 residues long. Deletions cut 6 bases from V and 8 bases from J, with 13 bases between. Germline V gene data show CDR1 as MNHEY and CDR2 as SMNVEV (reference sequence). CDR3 nucleotide sequence: TGTGCCAGCAGGGGAGGGGCTGTAGGCTACACCTTC. Residues: CASRGGAVGYTF.